Below, 25 T cell receptor beta chains from the same sample are listed, as sequenced in a study of regulatory T cells in long-lasting Graves disease. The authors built TCR beta libraries using iRepertoire HTBI primers and Arm-PCR of CDR3 regions. TCRdb reprocessed the multiplex PCR reads with MiXCR, giving one entry per CDR3 protein. The data contain roughly 510,000 distinct CDR3 sequences, 15% to 20% of them singletons. Time point: newly diagnosed GD, antithyroid drugs for less than 3 months. Scientists built the TCR library using RNA that was extracted from PBMCs. The sample was also linked to a second study, of T cells in Graves' hyperthyroidism and ophthalmopathy.

Specimen: peripheral blood mononuclear cells (PBMCs), collected at new diagnosis, from a patient treated with antithyroid drugs. All receptors derive from a man between 18 and 29 years old with Graves disease.

CDR3 loop: CASSQDTPAGGPSGELFF. The CDR3 DNA is TGTGCCAGCAGCCAAGATACCCCAGCGGGAGGGCCCAGCGGGGAGCTGTTTTTT. The rearrangement joins TRBV4-2 to TRBJ2-2; the match to TRBD2 covers 10 bases. The V gene's germline CDR1 is LGHNA and CDR2 YNFKEQ. V was clipped by 0 bases and J by 7 bases; unmatched bases: 11. CDR3 length equals 18 residues.

This clonotype appeared once. The V and J genes are TRBV5-1 and TRBJ1-2, with D perhaps TRBD1 (5 bases). V shed 4 bases and J shed 4 bases, with 17 bases lying between them. CDR3 length: 15 amino acids. The germline V gene has CDR1 SGHRS and CDR2 YFSETQ. CDR3 amino acids: CASSGQGHTIYGYTF. CDR3 DNA: TGCGCCAGCAGCGGCCAGGGTCATACCATCTATGGCTACACCTTC. The whole variable domain, filled in from reference TRBV5-1 and TRBJ1-2, reads KAGVTQTPRYLIKTRGQQVTLSCSPISGHRSVSWYQQTPGQGLQFLFEYFSETQRNKGNFPGRFSGRQFSNSRSEMNVSTLELGDSALYLCASSGQGHTIYGYTFGSGTRLTVV.

This clonotype was seen only a few times. The chain couples TRBV7-9 to TRBJ1-4; the match to TRBD1 covers 8 bases. Per the germline V gene, CDR1 is SEHNR and CDR2 is FQNEAQ (reference sequence). Unmatched junction bases numbered 10, after V lost 5 bases and J lost 8 bases. This CDR3 has 15 residues. CDR3 DNA: TGTGCCAGCAGCCATCCGGCAGGGGGCCGGGAAAAACTGTTTTTT. Its protein is CASSHPAGGREKLFF.

A few counts support this clonotype. The J gene is TRBJ1-2, the V gene TRBV25-1; 7 nucleotides match TRBD1. After removal of 4 bases from V and 3 bases from J, the junction contained 2 bases not matched to a gene. The CDR3 spans 13 residues. Germline V CDR1 and CDR2: MGHDK, SYGVNS. The CDR3 here is CASSAGQHYGYTF. CDR3 sequence (DNA): TGTGCCAGCAGTGCGGGACAGCACTATGGCTACACCTTC.

For this clonotype: A read error may account for a junction end that differs from germline. The chain has TRBV20-1 and TRBJ2-7; 8 bases are a match to TRBD2. Germline loops: CDR1 DFQATT, CDR2 SNEGSKA (reference sequence). This CDR3 is built from 14 residues. CDR3 loop: CSARDRHSGIAPHF. The CDR3 DNA sequence: TGCAGTGCTAGAGATCGGCATAGCGGGATAGCTCCCCACTTC.

In this sample, this clonotype turned up a few times. This chain links TRBV3-1 with TRBJ2-1; tentatively, D is TRBD2 (6 bases). The CDR3 is made up of 15 amino acids. Per germline, CDR1 LGHDT and CDR2 YNNKEL (reference sequence). The V end lost 4 bases, the J end lost 5 bases, and 15 bases lay between the germline ends. CDR3 nucleotides: TGTGCCAGCAGCCGGGGGTGGGACTCTAACAATGAGCAGTTCTTC. It specifies CASSRGWDSNNEQFF.

The gene calls are TRBV20-1 and TRBJ2-3; TRBD2 aligns across 9 bases. Germline loops: CDR1 DFQATT, CDR2 SNEGSKA (reference sequence). CDR3 length: 15 residues. With V trimmed by 6 bases and J by 2 bases, 9 bases remained unmatched. CDR3: CSARTGTSTTDTQYF. CDR3 in DNA: TGCAGTGCACGAACCGGGACTAGCACCACAGATACGCAGTATTTT.

In its sample, this clonotype was seen many times. V gene TRBV2 combines with J gene TRBJ1-1, with unresolved D. The CDR3 spans 14 residues. Germline CDR1 SNHLY, CDR2 FYNNEI. V was shortened by 2 bases and J by 5 bases, with 12 bases between the two germline ends. The CDR3 DNA is TGTGCCAGCAGTGAACCTGGGTCTGGGACTGAAGCTTTCTTT. This codes for CASSEPGSGTEAFF.

Ten or more counts support this clonotype. The chain uses TRBV20-1 and TRBJ2-2; TRBD2 might be the D (6 bases). The germline gives CDR1 DFQATT, CDR2 SNEGSKA (reference sequence). The ends were cut back, 6 bases at V and 5 bases at J, with 7 bases in the middle. There are 11 residues in the CDR3. DNA of the CDR3: TGCAGTGCCGCGGGAACCGGGGAGCTGTTTTTT. Translated, it gives CSAAGTGELFF.

The V gene is TRBV10-3, the J gene TRBJ1-2; no reliable D call. Germline CDR1 and CDR2: ENHRY and SYGVKD. This CDR3 spans 13 amino acids. Trimming removed 11 bases at V and 4 bases at J, with 17 bases between. The CDR3 DNA reads TGTGCCTCCGTCTCGGAGCTGGGCTATGGCTACACCTTC. Amino acids: CASVSELGYGYTF.

The chain is built from TRBV2 and TRBJ1-4; no firm D call. Germline CDR1 SNHLY, CDR2 FYNNEI. The CDR3 sequence is 11 residues long. V was pared by 7 bases and J by 11 bases, with 11 bases between. The chain's CDR3 is CASTSGVKLFF. For the CDR3, the DNA is TGTGCCAGCACCAGCGGGGTGAAACTGTTTTTT.

In this sample, this clonotype turned up a few times. The J gene is TRBJ2-1, the V gene TRBV7-9; TRBD1 agrees at 9 bases. Germline CDR1 SEHNR, CDR2 FQNEAQ (reference sequence). This CDR3 is 14 amino acids long. The junction had 5 bases not matched to a gene; V was cut back by 5 bases and J by 6 bases. The CDR3 spells CASSQGQGINEQFF. The CDR3 DNA is TGTGCCAGCAGCCAAGGACAGGGGATCAATGAGCAGTTCTTC.

The rearrangement uses TRBV27 and TRBJ2-1, with 7 bases aligning to TRBD2. The CDR3 contains 16 residues. V shed 2 bases and J 8 bases; nucleotides not matched to a gene: 12. Germline V gene lookup returns CDR1 MNHEY and CDR2 SMNVEV (reference sequence). The CDR3 DNA follows: TGTGCCAGCAGTTTAATCCGTGGACTAGGACCCGATGAGCAGTTCTTC. This translates into CASSLIRGLGPDEQFF.

This clonotype appeared a few times. The V and J genes are TRBV6-2 or TRBV6-3 and TRBJ1-1; perhaps TRBD1 as D (5 bases). V lost 6 bases to trimming and J lost 6 bases, with 20 bases between them. Germline assignment: CDR1 MNHEY and CDR2 SVGEGT. This CDR3 has 15 amino acids. The CDR3 DNA sequence: TGTGCCAGCAGGGTAGTGGGGGGGGGTAGCGCTGAAGCTTTCTTT. This codes for CASRVVGGGSAEAFF.

This clonotype was found many times. V gene TRBV27 combines with J gene TRBJ2-7; D unclear. The CDR3 loop spans 13 amino acids. V was clipped by 2 bases and J by 2 bases, with 7 bases between them. Germline V gene data show CDR1 as MNHEY and CDR2 as SMNVEV (reference sequence). CDR3 amino acids: CASSLRAAYEQYF. CDR3 DNA sequence: TGTGCCAGCAGTTTACGGGCGGCCTACGAGCAGTACTTC.

This clonotype showed up many times. The rearrangement joins TRBV28 to TRBJ2-3; no firm D call. The CDR3 sequence is 12 residues long. Germline CDR1 is MDHEN and CDR2 is SYDVKM. Trimming took 5 bases from V and 5 from J, leaving 8 bases between them. CDR3: CASSPPLDTQYF. In DNA form, the CDR3 reads TGTGCCAGCAGTCCACCCCTAGATACGCAGTATTTT.

The chain couples TRBV29-1 to TRBJ1-2; 8 nucleotides line up with TRBD1. The CDR3 runs to 12 residues. Trimming at V came to 7 bases and at J to 4 bases, leaving 5 bases not matched to a gene. Germline V gene sequence: CDR1 SQVTM, CDR2 ANQGSEA. The CDR3 sequence: CSAQTGVYGYTF. The CDR3 DNA follows: TGCAGCGCCCAGACAGGGGTCTATGGCTACACCTTC.

Points on this clonotype: A far larger clone is only one base removed, so a read error is likely. V usage is TRBV11-3 and J usage is TRBJ1-2, with D tentatively TRBD1 (5 bases). Trimming shortened V by 6 bases and J by 10 bases, and 24 bases separated the two germline ends. The CDR3 loop spans 15 amino acids. Germline V gene data show CDR1 as SGHNT and CDR2 as YENEEA. The CDR3 nucleotides read TGTGCCAGCAGTTATGGCGCAACGGGGCGTGATGACTACACCTTC. It translates to CASSYGATGRDDYTF.

The J gene is TRBJ2-7, the V gene TRBV20-1; tentative D call: TRBD1 (6 bases). CDR3 length: 15 amino acids. Per germline, CDR1 DFQATT and CDR2 SNEGSKA (reference sequence). The V end was cut by 4 bases, the J end by 0 bases, with 16 bases between. CDR3 loop: CSATSGQTISYEQYF. The CDR3 coding sequence is TGCAGTGCTACCTCCGGACAGACTATCTCCTACGAGCAGTACTTC.

In the case of this clonotype: A much bigger clone sits one base away, suggesting this may be a read error. The chain links TRBV7-8 to TRBJ2-3; D unclear. The CDR3 is made up of 13 amino acids. Per the germline V gene, CDR1 is SGHVS and CDR2 is FQNEAQ. CDR3 in amino acids: CASSLEAQDTRYF. CDR3 coding DNA: TGTGCCAGCAGCTTAGAGGCTCAAGATACGCGGTATTTT.

The chain combines TRBV28 with TRBJ1-4; no clear D gene. The CDR3 is made up of 14 amino acids. Germline CDR1 reads MDHEN; CDR2 reads SYDVKM. Trimming removed 3 bases at V and 12 bases at J, with 17 bases between. CDR3 in amino acids: CASSFSSVWVELFF. As DNA, the CDR3 is TGTGCCAGCAGTTTTTCCTCCGTGTGGGTTGAACTGTTTTTT.

This clonotype was found a few times. J is TRBJ2-7 and V is TRBV5-5; the match to TRBD2 covers 7 bases. Germline V CDR1 and CDR2: SGHKS, YYEKEE (reference sequence). Trimming took 4 bases from V and 1 from J; bases not matched to a gene: 17. CDR3 length: 18 residues. CDR3 DNA sequence: TGTGCCAGCAGCGGGGGGGGTGGCGGGAGCCTCTCTTCCTACGAGCAGTACTTC. Amino acid sequence: CASSGGGGGSLSSYEQYF.

This clonotype was counted at least ten times. V gene TRBV5-5 combines with J gene TRBJ1-5; D possibly corresponds to TRBD1 (5 bases). With 0 bases removed from V and 9 bases from J, the gap between germline ends came to 10 bases. The CDR3 totals 13 residues. Germline V gene lookup returns CDR1 SGHKS and CDR2 YYEKEE (reference sequence). CDR3 sequence: CASSLVTGGPQHF. The DNA of the CDR3 is TGTGCCAGCAGCTTGGTCACCGGGGGGCCCCAGCATTTT.

This clonotype was counted ten times or more. The chain links TRBV5-1 to TRBJ2-3; no reliable D call. The CDR3 covers 15 residues. The germline V gene encodes CDR1 SGHRS and CDR2 YFSETQ. V lost 0 bases, J lost 2 bases, and 10 bases lay in between. The DNA for the CDR3 is TGCGCCAGCAGCTTGGAAGGCCACCCCACAGATACGCAGTATTTT. It encodes CASSLEGHPTDTQYF. The full variable domain, rest sourced from reference TRBV5-1 and TRBJ2-3, is KAGVTQTPRYLIKTRGQQVTLSCSPISGHRSVSWYQQTPGQGLQFLFEYFSETQRNKGNFPGRFSGRQFSNSRSEMNVSTLELGDSALYLCASSLEGHPTDTQYFGPGTRLTVL.

This clonotype was seen ten or more times. This chain uses TRBV6-1 with TRBJ2-1, with a weak D call TRBD1 (5 bases). The germline V gene encodes CDR1 MNHNS and CDR2 SASEGT. The CDR3 runs to 15 residues. The V gene lost 6 bases and the J gene lost 4 bases, with 16 bases spanning the gap. The CDR3 sequence is CASSRSGFSYNEQFF. For the CDR3, the DNA is TGTGCCAGCAGCCGCTCAGGGTTTAGTTACAATGAGCAGTTCTTC.